A single sample gave rise to the 16 T cell receptor beta chains below, sequenced in a study of cytomegalovirus exposure and HLA in healthy donors. PCR used 60 Vbeta primers and 13 Jbeta primers. This table comes from immunoSEQ multiplex PCR, and its TCRdb copy is limited to in-frame clones, with some not included. The sample carries around 210,000 clones, roughly 73% recorded once. The specimen was PBMCs. The receptors originated from a boy aged 10-17 years in good health and CMV-seronegative.

This clone was seen only once. This chain joins TRBV19 and TRBJ1-4; the D is unclear. V dropped 8 bases and J dropped 7 bases, with 17 bases sitting between them. Germline V CDR1 and CDR2: LNHDA, SQIVND (reference sequence). This CDR3 is built from 14 residues. The CDR3 bases are TGTGCCAGTCGGCGCTGGGGTAGCGGTGAAAAACTGTTTTTT. It yields the protein CASRRWGSGEKLFF.

The chain couples TRBV14 to TRBJ1-6; 7 nucleotides align to TRBD1. Germline values: CDR1 SGHDN, CDR2 FVKESK. The CDR3 is made up of 16 amino acids. Trimming cost V 0 bases and J 8 bases; bases outside gene matches: 7. The CDR3 spells CASSQEGGREDSPLHF. The DNA of the CDR3 is TGTGCCAGCAGCCAAGAAGGGGGCAGGGAGGATTCACCCCTCCACTTT.

This chain connects TRBV5-1 to TRBJ1-1, with 7 bases aligning to TRBD1. CDR3 length equals 15 residues. V dropped 7 bases and J dropped 1; count of bases not matched to a gene: 10. CDR1 and CDR2 from the germline V gene are SGHRS and YFSETQ. The CDR3 sequence is CASANSDRRNTEAFF. In nucleotides, the CDR3 is TGCGCCAGCGCGAACTCGGACAGGCGGAACACTGAAGCTTTCTTT.

The CDR3 reads CASSYLTPGASYEQYF. The CDR3 DNA reads as TGTGCCAGCAGTTACCTCACTCCAGGGGCCTCCTACGAGCAGTACTTC. The rearrangement joins TRBV6-6 to TRBJ2-7; a weak D match, TRBD1 (6 bases). The CDR3 runs 16 residues. V was clipped by 2 bases and J by 0 bases, with 14 bases between them. The V gene's germline CDR1 is MNHNY and CDR2 SVGAGI (reference sequence).

This clone has only one observation. The chain recombines TRBV30 with TRBJ1-5, with 9 bases lining up with TRBD1. Germline V gives CDR1 GTSNPN, CDR2 SVGIG (reference sequence). J gave up 5 bases and V 1 base, and 6 bases lay outside the gene matches. This CDR3 spans 15 amino acids. DNA for the CDR3: TGTGCCTGGAGTGAGGGCGGGACAGGGTATCAGCCCCAGCATTTT. This codes for CAWSEGGTGYQPQHF.

As regards this clone: One end of the junction varies from germline; a read error may be responsible. V gene TRBV15 combines with J gene TRBJ1-2, with TRBD1 matching 10 bases. CDR3 length: 15 residues. CDR1 is LNHNV, CDR2 YYDKDF, per germline (reference sequence). The CDR3 here is CATSGPGQGRNGYPF. As DNA, the CDR3 is TGTGCCACCAGCGGGCCGGGACAGGGGCGAAATGGCTACCCCTTC.

This clone was counted only a few times. The gene calls are TRBV11-3 and TRBJ2-7; 9 bases line up with TRBD1. CDR1 is SGHNT and CDR2 is YENEEA in the germline V gene. The CDR3 totals 15 residues. V lost 1 base and J lost 4; bases outside the gene matches: 5. CDR3 nucleotide sequence: TGTGCCAGCAGCTTAGGTGGACAGGGGAGTTACGAGCAGTACTTC. This gives the protein CASSLGGQGSYEQYF.

V is TRBV7-6 and J is TRBJ2-1, with 11 positions matching TRBD2. The CDR3 covers 16 residues. J was trimmed by 7 bases and V by 0 bases; bases with no gene match: 5. The germline gives CDR1 SGHVS, CDR2 FNYEAQ. The CDR3 region is CASSLAGTSGLNEQFF. DNA for the CDR3: TGTGCCAGCAGCTTAGCGGGGACTAGCGGACTAAATGAGCAGTTCTTC.

This clone was seen a single time. This sequence joins TRBV5-1 and TRBJ2-3; TRBD2 is a possible D gene (5 bases). Looked up from germline, CDR1 is SGHRS and CDR2 is YFSETQ. The CDR3 is made up of 15 amino acids. Trimming removed 0 bases from V and 1 base from J, with 9 bases in between. CDR3 residues: CASSLVFGGTDTQYF. CDR3 in DNA: TGCGCCAGCAGCTTGGTTTTCGGGGGCACAGATACGCAGTATTTT.

V usage is TRBV18 and J usage is TRBJ2-7; the match to TRBD2 covers 12 bases. With V trimmed by 3 bases and J by 2 bases, 5 bases remained unmatched. CDR1 is KGHSH, CDR2 LQKENI, per germline. This CDR3 region has 16 residues. CDR3 sequence (DNA): TGTGCCAGCTCACCGATACGGACTAGCGGGGCCTACGAGCAGTACTTC. It translates to CASSPIRTSGAYEQYF.

The chain recombines TRBV19 with TRBJ1-4; D might be TRBD1 (5 bases). Trimming removed 5 bases at V and 8 bases at J, with 18 bases between. This CDR3 comprises 15 residues. CDR1 is LNHDA, CDR2 SQIVND, per germline (reference sequence). The chain's CDR3 is CASSRRGGVTEKLFF. The CDR3 DNA sequence: TGTGCCAGTAGTCGGCGGGGCGGGGTAACCGAAAAACTGTTTTTT.

DNA of the CDR3: TGCGCCAGCAGCTTATCCATAGCGGGAGGTGGGCAAGATACGCAGTATTTT. Amino acids: CASSLSIAGGGQDTQYF. The V and J genes are TRBV5-1 and TRBJ2-3; TRBD2 matches at 10 bases. The CDR3 contains 17 residues. Losses at the gene ends were 2 bases for V and 5 bases for J; bases not matched to a gene: 11. Germline V gene sequence: CDR1 SGHRS, CDR2 YFSETQ. The whole variable domain, filled in from reference TRBV5-1 and TRBJ2-3, reads KAGVTQTPRYLIKTRGQQVTLSCSPISGHRSVSWYQQTPGQGLQFLFEYFSETQRNKGNFPGRFSGRQFSNSRSEMNVSTLELGDSALYLCASSLSIAGGGQDTQYFGPGTRLTVL.

This chain joins TRBV5-1 and TRBJ2-2; D is perhaps TRBD1 (5 bases). CDR1 SGHRS and CDR2 YFSETQ come from the germline V gene. Trimming took off 2 bases at V and 7 bases at J, with 15 bases between the two ends. The CDR3 contains 15 residues. This CDR3 is CASSFNSGMGGELFF. The CDR3 coding sequence is TGCGCCAGCAGCTTTAACTCAGGGATGGGCGGGGAGCTGTTTTTT.

The rearrangement links TRBV27 to TRBJ2-5, with 11 bases that match TRBD2. Germline lookup yields CDR1 MNHEY and CDR2 SMNVEV (reference sequence). The CDR3 has 15 amino acids. V was clipped by 6 bases and J by 6 bases; unmatched bases: 9. Written as DNA, the CDR3 is TGTGCCAGCAGCCTTAGCGGGAGGGCACTACAGACCCAGTACTTC. Translating gives CASSLSGRALQTQYF.

The chain is built from TRBV28 and TRBJ1-4; 7 positions agree with TRBD1. The V gene end was trimmed by 6 bases and the J gene end by 4 bases; junction bases not matched to a gene: 8. From germline, CDR1 is MDHEN and CDR2 SYDVKM. This CDR3 is 15 amino acids long. The CDR3, as DNA: TGTGCCAGCAGCCCTTGGACAGGACATAATGAAAAACTGTTTTTT. Protein sequence: CASSPWTGHNEKLFF.

V is TRBV11-3 and J is TRBJ2-3; 8 nucleotides agree with TRBD2. Germline lookup yields CDR1 SGHNT and CDR2 YENEEA. Unmatched junction bases numbered 8, after V lost 8 bases and J lost 4 bases. The CDR3 is 14 amino acids. The CDR3 DNA follows: TGTGCCAGCTCCCCCGGGACTAGATCAGATACGCAGTATTTT. It codes for CASSPGTRSDTQYF. Based on the CDR3 plus reference TRBV11-3 and TRBJ2-3, the full variable domain is EAGVVQSPRYKIIEKKQPVAFWCNPISGHNTLYWYLQNLGQGPELLIRYENEEAVDDSQLPKDRFSAERLKGVDSTLKIQPAELGDSAVYLCASSPGTRSDTQYFGPGTRLTVL.